This is a list of T cell receptor beta chains from one sample in a study of blood T cell repertoires in COVID-19. Profiling relied on immunoSEQ multiplex PCR, and the TCRdb table lists in-frame clones only, not all of them. The table shows under 350,000 clones, with roughly 89% occurring only once. Specimen: PBMCs or T cells enriched from blood (not recorded which). The source is a woman aged 55-70 years who had recovered from COVID-19. Both conserved end residues are part of each CDR3. Each record gives: clone size, D gene, J gene, V gene, CDR3 protein, CDR3 DNA. D genes are given only for firm matches. Size values are once, few and many counts, or a class for expanded clones, and some rows have none.

once	-	TRBJ1-1	TRBV7-2	CASSLVAGGGTEAFF	TGTGCCAGCAGCTTAGTAGCTGGCGGAGGTACTGAAGCTTTCTTT
-	-	TRBJ1-2	TRBV10-1	CASSPQGGYGYTF	TGCGCCAGCAGTCCTCAAGGAGGCTATGGCTACACCTTC
-	-	TRBJ1-2	TRBV5-6	CASSTLTAFYGYTF	TGTGCCAGCAGCACCTTGACAGCGTTCTATGGCTACACCTTC
-	TRBD2	TRBJ2-5	TRBV4-1	CASSQNGISGETQYF	TGCGCCAGCAGCCAAAATGGTATTAGCGGGGAGACCCAGTACTTC
once	-	TRBJ1-5	TRBV21-1	CASSRSGGRRPQHF	TGTGCCAGCAGCAGATCAGGGGGAAGGAGACCCCAGCATTTT
-	TRBD2	TRBJ2-3	TRBV7-9	CASSLGEGSSTDTQYF	TGTGCCAGCAGCTTAGGGGAGGGTTCTAGCACAGATACGCAGTATTTT
-	-	TRBJ2-1	TRBV28	CASSSQGSPTDEQFF	TGTGCCAGCAGTTCCCAGGGGTCCCCCACCGATGAGCAGTTCTTC
-	TRBD2	TRBJ2-1	TRBV19	CASSTNGGLGYEQFF	TGTGCCAGTAGTACCAACGGGGGGTTGGGCTATGAGCAGTTCTTC
-	-	TRBJ1-1	TRBV2	CATQYNTEAFF	TGTGCCACCCAGTACAACACTGAAGCTTTCTTT
-	-	TRBJ2-1	TRBV11-2	CASSLFLPAGNEQFF	TGTGCCAGCAGCTTATTCCTTCCGGCAGGCAATGAGCAGTTCTTC
-	-	TRBJ1-5	TRBV5-1	CASSPAPGQPQHF	TGCGCCAGCAGCCCCGCCCCGGGTCAGCCCCAGCATTTT
-	TRBD1	TRBJ1-1	TRBV7-3	CASSTTGGSTEAFF	TGTGCCAGCAGCACGACAGGGGGGAGCACTGAAGCTTTCTTT
-	TRBD2	TRBJ2-1	TRBV19	CATPRRERSVPYNEQFF	TGTGCCACCCCAAGGCGGGAGAGATCGGTACCCTACAATGAGCAGTTCTTC
-	TRBD2	TRBJ2-1	TRBV12-5	CASGPGLAGPKFF	TGTGCTAGTGGACCGGGACTAGCGGGTCCTAAGTTCTTC
-	-	TRBJ1-6	TRBV28	CASTQGSYNSPLHF	TGTGCCAGCACCCAGGGGTCCTATAATTCACCCCTCCACTTT
-	TRBD1	TRBJ1-2	TRBV6-5	CASSPIIQGAEGYTF	TGTGCCAGCAGTCCGATAATACAGGGGGCGGAGGGCTACACCTTC
-	-	TRBJ2-5	TRBV13	CASSLRVGGRARETQYF	TGTGCCAGCAGCTTGCGAGTTGGGGGCAGGGCTCGCGAGACCCAGTACTTC
-	TRBD1	TRBJ1-3	TRBV28	CASSLGGTGGGNTIYF	TGTGCCAGCAGTTTAGGAGGGACAGGGGGTGGAAACACCATATATTTT
-	TRBD1	TRBJ2-3	TRBV2	CASSGRQGGTDTQYF	TGTGCCAGCAGTGGGAGACAGGGAGGCACAGATACGCAGTATTTT
once	-	TRBJ1-6	TRBV5-1	CASSLSGAGNSPLHF	TGCGCCAGCAGCTTGTCGGGTGCGGGGAATTCACCCCTCCACTTT
-	-	TRBJ2-7	TRBV28	CASNSQGSYEQYF	TGTGCCAGCAACAGTCAAGGCTCCTACGAGCAGTACTTC
-	TRBD2	TRBJ2-3	TRBV7-9	CASSLNSGAPDTQYF	TGTGCCAGCAGCTTGAATAGCGGGGCTCCGGATACGCAGTATTTT
-	TRBD2	TRBJ2-1	TRBV5-1	CASSLRPSGNNEQFF	TGCGCCAGCAGCTTAAGGCCGAGCGGGAACAATGAGCAGTTCTTC
once	-	TRBJ1-2	TRBV5-1	CASSVESWSGGYTF	TGCGCCAGCAGCGTGGAATCATGGTCAGGTGGCTACACCTTC
once	-	TRBJ2-7	TRBV6-5	CASRQTSGNSYEQYF	TGTGCCAGCAGACAGACCTCCGGGAACTCATACGAGCAGTACTTC
-	-	TRBJ1-2	TRBV2	CASSPDSWGYTF	TGTGCCAGCTCCCCCGACTCCTGGGGCTACACCTTC
-	-	TRBJ1-1	TRBV6-4	CASSFDSNTEAFF	TGTGCCAGCAGTTTCGACAGCAACACTGAAGCTTTCTTT
-	-	TRBJ1-2	TRBV28	CASSQLRTVSPYGYTF	TGTGCCAGCAGTCAACTAAGGACAGTTTCCCCCTATGGCTACACCTTC
once	-	TRBJ1-1	TRBV28	CASSLRGTPQNTEAFF	TGTGCCAGCAGTTTAAGAGGGACACCGCAGAACACTGAAGCTTTCTTT
-	TRBD1	TRBJ1-2	TRBV4-2	CASSQDKPGQVGGYTF	TGTGCCAGCAGCCAAGACAAGCCGGGACAGGTCGGGGGCTACACCTTC
-	TRBD1	TRBJ2-6	TRBV30	CAFPGTGGPGANVLTF	TGTGCCTTCCCCGGGACAGGGGGTCCTGGGGCCAACGTCCTGACTTTC
-	-	TRBJ2-5	TRBV30	CAWSRPYVETQYF	TGTGCCTGGAGCCGTCCCTACGTGGAGACCCAGTACTTC
-	TRBD2	TRBJ2-5	TRBV24-1	CATSDGGVRETQYF	TGTGCCACCAGTGATGGGGGGGTACGGGAGACCCAGTACTTC
once	-	TRBJ2-1	TRBV5-4	CASTTAGGSYNEQFF	TGTGCCAGCACCACTGCGGGCGGCTCCTACAATGAGCAGTTCTTC
-	TRBD2	TRBJ2-3	TRBV3-1/TRBV3-2	CASSQEPGLVITTDTQYF	TGTGCCAGCAGCCAAGAACCGGGACTAGTTATAACTACAGATACGCAGTATTTT
-	TRBD1	TRBJ1-6	TRBV7-3	CASSPGTENSPLHF	TGTGCCAGCAGCCCCGGGACAGAGAATTCACCCCTCCACTTT
-	-	TRBJ2-5	TRBV4-2	CASSQRGGDQETQYF	TGTGCCAGCAGCCAAAGAGGAGGCGATCAAGAGACCCAGTACTTC
-	-	TRBJ1-5	TRBV5-1	CASSLGQYSNQPQHF	TGCGCCAGCAGCCTCGGACAGTATAGCAATCAGCCCCAGCATTTT
-	TRBD1	TRBJ2-3	TRBV7-8	CASSLKQGGLTDTQYF	TGTGCCAGCAGCTTAAAACAGGGGGGACTCACAGATACGCAGTATTTT
few	-	TRBJ2-7	TRBV7-8	CASSLATWTEQYF	TGTGCCAGCAGCCTCGCCACATGGACAGAGCAGTACTTC
-	-	TRBJ2-1	TRBV7-9	CASSFRLGMGNEQFF	TGTGCCAGCAGCTTCAGACTAGGGATGGGCAATGAGCAGTTCTTC
-	-	TRBJ1-1	TRBV5-1	CASSQLGGSTEAFF	TGCGCCAGCAGCCAGCTGGGGGGTTCCACTGAAGCTTTCTTT
-	-	TRBJ1-2	TRBV6-1	CASSESGGGYTF	TGTGCCAGCAGTGAAAGTGGGGGCGGCTACACCTTC
-	TRBD2	TRBJ2-3	TRBV5-5	CASPSGQTTDTQYF	TGTGCCAGCCCTAGCGGGCAGACAACAGATACGCAGTATTTT
-	-	TRBJ2-1	TRBV7-9	CASSSRPSSLVQFF	TGTGCCAGCAGCTCAAGGCCCTCTAGTTTGGTGCAGTTCTTC
-	-	TRBJ2-5	TRBV5-1	CASSFGEADSPAQYF	TGCGCCAGCAGCTTTGGAGAAGCAGACTCCCCGGCCCAGTACTTC
-	TRBD2	TRBJ2-5	TRBV5-1	CASSWGGQETQYF	TGCGCCAGCAGCTGGGGGGGTCAAGAGACCCAGTACTTC
once	-	TRBJ2-5	TRBV7-6	CASSLVFRPQETQYF	TGTGCCAGCAGCCTCGTCTTCAGGCCGCAAGAGACCCAGTACTTC
-	-	TRBJ1-5	TRBV28	CASRDTSFNQPQHF	TGTGCCAGCCGGGACACATCATTCAATCAGCCCCAGCATTTT
-	-	TRBJ1-2	TRBV18	CASSPLADYGYTF	TGTGCCAGCTCACCTTTAGCAGATTATGGCTACACCTTC
-	TRBD2	TRBJ2-7	TRBV7-2	CASSRKESGGPDPYEQYF	TGTGCCAGCAGCAGGAAGGAGAGCGGGGGGCCTGATCCCTACGAGCAGTACTTC
-	TRBD1	TRBJ1-2	TRBV28	CASSPGQGARGYTF	TGTGCCAGCAGTCCGGGACAGGGGGCACGGGGCTACACCTTC